A single sample is the source of the 23 T cell receptor beta chains below, sequenced in a study of PD-L1 blockade in urothelial cancer. Time point reported: pretreatment peripheral blood. Sequenced by immunoSEQ multiplex PCR; TCRdb stores in-frame clones only, minus some. Of approximately 50,000 clones detected, under 90% appear once; the ten largest clones hold over 3%. Material: PBMCs, obtained around atezolizumab (anti-PD-L1) treatment. Receptors originate from a man aged 65 to 79 with urothelial cancer.

This chain links TRBV2 with TRBJ1-4, with 7 bases identical to TRBD1. V shed 2 bases and J 8 bases; nucleotides not matched to a gene: 5. The CDR3 loop spans 14 amino acids. Germline V gene data show CDR1 as SNHLY and CDR2 as FYNNEI. The CDR3 nucleotides read TGTGCCAGCAGTGAACCAGGGGGAGGCGAAAAACTGTTTTTT. It yields the protein CASSEPGGGEKLFF.

This clone was picked up a small number of times. This chain joins TRBV27 and TRBJ1-1; TRBD1 matches at 7 bases. V was pared by 3 bases and J by 4 bases, with 8 bases of the junction left unmatched. Per the germline V gene, CDR1 is MNHEY and CDR2 is SMNVEV (reference sequence). This CDR3 spans 15 amino acids. For the CDR3, the DNA is TGTGCCAGCAGTTTGACGGGCCCAGGGGGCACTGAAGCTTTCTTT. It is translated as CASSLTGPGGTEAFF.

The chain links TRBV18 to TRBJ1-4; the D is unclear. The CDR3 has 16 amino acids. V dropped 2 bases and J dropped 4 bases, with 14 bases sitting between them. Germline CDR1 KGHSH, CDR2 LQKENI. DNA of the CDR3: TGTGCCAGCTCACCAGGACTGCCGTTAAATAATGAAAAACTGTTTTTT. This sequence encodes CASSPGLPLNNEKLFF. The complete variable domain, with remaining parts taken from reference TRBV18 and TRBJ1-4, reads NAGVMQNPRHLVRRRGQEARLRCSPMKGHSHVYWYRQLPEEGLKFMVYLQKENIIDESGMPKERFSAEFPKEGPSILRIQQVVRGDSAAYFCASSPGLPLNNEKLFFGSGTQLSVL.

The rearrangement uses TRBV5-8 and TRBJ2-5, with 8 bases fitting TRBD1. CDR1 and CDR2 (germline): SGHTS, YDEGEE. The CDR3 is made up of 14 amino acids. Losses at the gene ends were 5 bases for V and 5 bases for J; bases not matched to a gene: 8. The CDR3 loop reads CASRGGQGWETQYF. Written as DNA, the CDR3 is TGTGCCAGCAGGGGAGGACAGGGATGGGAGACCCAGTACTTC.

The chain has TRBV10-3 and TRBJ1-5; 9 nucleotides line up with TRBD1. CDR1 ENHRY and CDR2 SYGVKD come from the germline V gene. This CDR3 has 15 amino acids. The ends lost 6 bases at V and 2 bases at J; junction bases unmatched: 5. CDR3 bases: TGTGCCATCAGGGCGGGACAGGGCGGCAATCAGCCCCAGCATTTT. Translated, it gives CAIRAGQGGNQPQHF.

This chain uses TRBV7-8 with TRBJ1-5; no clear D. V lost 2 bases to trimming and J lost 5 bases, with 22 bases between them. CDR3 size: 18 residues. Germline CDR1 and CDR2: SGHVS and FQNEAQ. The CDR3 is CASSLTHSTEWRDQPQHF. The CDR3 region has the DNA TGTGCCAGCAGCTTAACCCATTCGACGGAGTGGAGGGATCAGCCCCAGCATTTT.

The sample holds one count of this clone. This rearrangement joins TRBV4-2 to TRBJ2-1, with 12 bases aligning to TRBD2. CDR3 length: 17 residues. V lost 1 base to trimming and J lost 1 base; unmatched junction nucleotides: 2. The germline gives CDR1 LGHNA, CDR2 YNFKEQ. As DNA, the CDR3 is TGTGCCAGCAGCCAAGGGACTAGCGGGACTTCCTACAATGAGCAGTTCTTC. Amino acid sequence: CASSQGTSGTSYNEQFF.

This chain uses TRBV27 with TRBJ2-1; 10 bases line up with TRBD2. V dropped 3 bases and J dropped 2; count of bases not matched to a gene: 10. CDR1 and CDR2 (germline): MNHEY, SMNVEV (reference sequence). The length of the CDR3 is 18 residues. The chain's CDR3 is CASSFKREGQRAYNEQFF. The CDR3 bases are TGTGCCAGCAGTTTTAAGCGGGAGGGCCAAAGGGCCTACAATGAGCAGTTCTTC.

The V and J genes are TRBV7-9 and TRBJ2-5, with 7 bases identical to TRBD1. The V gene end was trimmed by 5 bases and the J gene end by 5 bases; junction bases not matched to a gene: 11. CDR3 size: 15 residues. From germline, CDR1 is SEHNR and CDR2 FQNEAQ (reference sequence). CDR3 amino acids: CASSARDSWTETQYF. In DNA form, the CDR3 reads TGTGCCAGCAGCGCCCGGGACAGCTGGACGGAGACCCAGTACTTC.

The chain combines TRBV30 with TRBJ1-2; TRBD1 matches at 7 bases. Germline loops: CDR1 GTSNPN, CDR2 SVGIG (reference sequence). The ends lost 2 bases at V and 2 bases at J; junction bases unmatched: 5. CDR3 length: 14 residues. CDR3: CAWSRQGLNYGYTF. In DNA, the CDR3 is TGTGCCTGGAGTCGACAGGGCCTGAACTATGGCTACACCTTC.

The chain recombines TRBV14 with TRBJ2-1; D is unresolved. CDR1 and CDR2 (germline): SGHDN, FVKESK. V lost 1 base, J lost 8 bases, and 3 bases lay in between. This CDR3 is built from 11 residues. The CDR3 region has the DNA TGTGCCAGCAGCCAAGGGCATGAGCAGTTCTTC. It encodes CASSQGHEQFF.

In DNA form, the CDR3 reads TGCAGCGTTGCGGGGTACGGAAACACCATATATTTT. This codes for CSVAGYGNTIYF. The chain couples TRBV29-1 to TRBJ1-3; D is undetermined. Trimming shortened V by 4 bases and J by 4 bases, and 8 bases separated the two germline ends. The germline CDR1 and CDR2 sequences are SQVTM and ANQGSEA. The CDR3 extends over 12 amino acids.

This clone was detected only a few times. The V and J genes are TRBV9 and TRBJ1-1, with D possibly being TRBD1 (5 bases). CDR1 is SGDLS, CDR2 YYNGEE, per germline. The CDR3 is 15 amino acids. V was pared by 7 bases and J by 1 base, with 17 bases between. The chain's CDR3 is CASSDSYSPNTEAFF. The CDR3 DNA reads as TGTGCCAGCTCCGACAGTTACTCTCCGAACACTGAAGCTTTCTTT.

Written as DNA, the CDR3 is TGTGCCAGCAGCCCTAGCGGGACGGCCGGCAATGAGCAGTTCTTC. Translation gives CASSPSGTAGNEQFF. The chain combines TRBV11-3 with TRBJ2-1; TRBD2 matches at 9 bases. The trim removed 5 bases at V and 6 bases at J, leaving 8 bases unmatched. This CDR3 comprises 15 residues. The germline gives CDR1 SGHNT, CDR2 YENEEA.

This sequence joins TRBV15 and TRBJ2-7, with D unresolved. Germline values: CDR1 LNHNV, CDR2 YYDKDF (reference sequence). V was trimmed by 5 bases and J by 2 bases, leaving 10 bases between them. The CDR3 contains 13 residues. As DNA, the CDR3 is TGTGCCACCAGCGAGACATTGGCCTACGAGCAGTACTTC. This translates into CATSETLAYEQYF.

The V gene is TRBV19, the J gene TRBJ1-1; D is ambiguous. V lost 5 bases, J lost 1 base, and 14 bases lay in between. Germline CDR1 LNHDA, CDR2 SQIVND (reference sequence). The CDR3 covers 15 residues. The chain's CDR3 is CASSSREGQNTEAFF. The CDR3 DNA follows: TGTGCCAGTAGTTCGAGGGAGGGCCAGAACACTGAAGCTTTCTTT.

V and J are TRBV4-3 and TRBJ2-7; 12 nucleotides align to TRBD1. The length of the CDR3 is 16 residues. Trimming at V came to 3 bases and at J to 6 bases, leaving 9 bases not matched to a gene. The germline V gene has CDR1 LGHNA and CDR2 YSLEER. Here the CDR3 DNA reads TGCGCCAGCAGCCATCCCACCGGGACAGGGGGCGTCGAGCAGTACTTC. It yields the protein CASSHPTGTGGVEQYF.

The V and J genes are TRBV14 and TRBJ1-1; D unclear. The germline V gene has CDR1 SGHDN and CDR2 FVKESK. V was trimmed by 4 bases and J by 1 base, leaving 13 bases between them. This CDR3 is built from 15 residues. The DNA of the CDR3 is TGTGCCAGCAGCCCCCTCAGAGGTAAGAACACTGAAGCTTTCTTT. Its protein product is CASSPLRGKNTEAFF.

J is TRBJ1-2 and V is TRBV14, with D perhaps TRBD1 (5 bases). This CDR3 is 15 amino acids long. Germline values: CDR1 SGHDN, CDR2 FVKESK. V lost 1 base to trimming and J lost 8 bases, with 17 bases between them. The CDR3 sequence: CASSQVLGQGKGYTF. CDR3 DNA: TGTGCCAGCAGCCAAGTATTGGGGCAGGGTAAAGGCTACACCTTC.

The chain carries TRBV18 and TRBJ2-2; 7 bases align to TRBD1. The CDR3 totals 15 residues. V lost 2 bases, J lost 4 bases, and 4 bases stayed unmatched. The germline CDR1 and CDR2 sequences are KGHSH and LQKENI. CDR3 sequence: CASSPEDRATGELFF. Here the CDR3 DNA reads TGTGCCAGCTCACCAGAAGACAGGGCCACCGGGGAGCTGTTTTTT.

The CDR3 protein is CASSLDRLATHEQYF. As DNA, the CDR3 is TGTGCCAGCAGCTTAGATAGGCTAGCTACCCACGAGCAGTACTTC. The chain recombines TRBV11-2 with TRBJ2-7, with D tentatively TRBD2 (5 bases). This CDR3 comprises 15 residues. The V end lost 0 bases, the J end lost 5 bases, and 14 bases lay between the germline ends. Germline CDR1 is SGHAT and CDR2 is FQNNGV.

The chain joins TRBV27 to TRBJ2-6; D may be TRBD1 (6 bases). Trimming took 5 bases from V and 4 from J, leaving 18 bases between them. This CDR3 spans 17 amino acids. CDR1 and CDR2 (germline): MNHEY, SMNVEV (reference sequence). The chain's CDR3 is CASSPNRDRYGANVLTF. CDR3 in DNA: TGTGCCAGCAGTCCGAACAGGGATAGATACGGGGCCAACGTCCTGACTTTC.

The chain links TRBV19 to TRBJ1-3; D call uncertain. This CDR3 has 15 amino acids. Germline-derived CDR1 and CDR2 are LNHDA and SQIVND (reference sequence). With 5 bases removed from V and 8 bases from J, the gap between germline ends came to 19 bases. CDR3 coding DNA: TGTGCCAGTAGTTCAAGGCCTCAACCGGGAGACACCATATATTTT. Its protein is CASSSRPQPGDTIYF.